The T cell receptor (beta chain) described here comes from a study of T-cell memory formation after mild COVID-19. Germline CDR1 SGHRS, CDR2 YFSETQ. The CDR3 covers 15 residues. Trimming pared 2 bases from V and 3 bases from J, leaving 15 bases between. cDNA libraries for TCR alpha and TCR beta, carrying sample barcodes and UMIs, came from 5'RACE with constant-segment primers. MiXCR was run by TCRdb on the 5' RACE reads, yielding one entry per CDR3 protein. The sample consists of about 560,000 distinct CDR3 sequences, about 22% of them appearing once. This clonotype has ten or more counts. Its antigen remains unidentified. Study-wide results and caveats: Still unconfirmed is whether the second-wave clones peaking on day 37 recognized SARS-CoV-2.

The sample taken for sequencing was PBMCs or a T cell subset sorted from them (not recorded which). The chain joins TRBV5-1 to TRBJ2-7; possibly TRBD1 or TRBD2 for D (5 bases each). The TCR originated in an adult woman who had mild COVID-19 (a few samples of this study predate the infection). Cell type and time point are not known. CDR3 sequence: CASSFETGGRYEQYF. Written as DNA, the CDR3 is TGCGCCAGCAGCTTTGAGACTGGGGGTCGCTACGAGCAGTACTTC.